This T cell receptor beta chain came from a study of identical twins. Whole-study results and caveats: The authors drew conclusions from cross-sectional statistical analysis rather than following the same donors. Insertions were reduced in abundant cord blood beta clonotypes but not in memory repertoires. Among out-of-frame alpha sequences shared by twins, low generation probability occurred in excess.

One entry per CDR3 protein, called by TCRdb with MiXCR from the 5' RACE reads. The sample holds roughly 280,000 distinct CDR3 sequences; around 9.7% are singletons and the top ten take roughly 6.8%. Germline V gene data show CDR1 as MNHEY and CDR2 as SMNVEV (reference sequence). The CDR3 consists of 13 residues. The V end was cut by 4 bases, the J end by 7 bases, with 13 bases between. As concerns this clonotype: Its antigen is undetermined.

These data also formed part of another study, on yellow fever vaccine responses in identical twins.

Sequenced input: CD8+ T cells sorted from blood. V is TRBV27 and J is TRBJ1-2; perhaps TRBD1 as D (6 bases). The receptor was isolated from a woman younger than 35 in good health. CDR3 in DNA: TGTGCCAGCAGTTGGGGCAGGGGCTCTGGCTACACCTTC. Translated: CASSWGRGSGYTF.